The rows below give T cell receptor beta chains drawn from one sample of a study of blood T cell repertoires in COVID-19. Repertoires were generated with immunoSEQ multiplex PCR, while TCRdb's copy carries only in-frame clones and drops some. The sample yields fewer than 350,000 clones, roughly 90% seen once. Source material: PBMCs or T cells enriched from blood (not recorded which). The receptors were gathered from a man in his 60s who had recovered from COVID-19. CDR3s include the opening cysteine and the closing phenylalanine or tryptophan. The D gene is left open where the match is weak. Only some rows state a clone size, as once, few, many or a class for expanded clones.

J gene,clone size,V gene,D gene,CDR3 DNA,CDR3 protein
TRBJ2-7,NA,TRBV24-1,TRBD2,TGTGCCACCGAGCCGGGGGGGCCACCCTACGAGCAGTACTTC,CATEPGGPPYEQYF
TRBJ1-3,once,TRBV7-7,NA,TGTGCTAGCAGCTCCGGGACAATAGGAAACACCATATATTTT,CASSSGTIGNTIYF
TRBJ2-1,NA,TRBV7-9,TRBD2,TGTGCCAGCAGCCCCGGGACTAGCGTCGGGGGGGGCTCCTACAATGAGCAGTTCTTC,CASSPGTSVGGGSYNEQFF
TRBJ1-1,once,TRBV2,NA,TGTGCCAGCAGTCCTATCCTGAACACTGAAGCTTTCTTT,CASSPILNTEAFF
TRBJ1-1,once,TRBV19,NA,TGTGCCAGTAGTCAGTGGAGGGAAGCTTTCTTT,CASSQWREAFF
TRBJ2-3,NA,TRBV15,TRBD2,TGTGCCACCAGCAAAAAGATAGCGGGGGGATCTGGAGATACGCAGTATTTT,CATSKKIAGGSGDTQYF
TRBJ2-1,NA,TRBV7-3,TRBD2,TGTGCCAGCAGCCGGGGACTAGCGGGAGATGAGCAGTTCTTC,CASSRGLAGDEQFF
TRBJ2-7,NA,TRBV28,NA,TGTGCCAGCAGACAGGGCCGCCGAGAGCAGTACTTC,CASRQGRREQYF
TRBJ1-2,NA,TRBV3-1/TRBV3-2,TRBD1,TGTGCCAGCAGCCAAGAATCGGGACAGACTAACTATGGCTACACCTTC,CASSQESGQTNYGYTF
TRBJ1-6,NA,TRBV11-2,TRBD1,TGTGCCAGCAGCTTAGTTGGACAGGGCCATTCACCCCTCCACTTT,CASSLVGQGHSPLHF
TRBJ1-5,NA,TRBV19,TRBD1,TGTGCCAGTAGTCCCGGGACAGGGATGTATCAGCCCCAGCATTTT,CASSPGTGMYQPQHF
TRBJ2-1,NA,TRBV18,TRBD1,TGTGCCAGCTCAAAGGACAGGAACTACAATGAGCAGTTCTTC,CASSKDRNYNEQFF
TRBJ1-5,NA,TRBV5-1,NA,TGCGCCAGCAGCTTGGGGGCTGATGGCAATCAGCCCCAGCATTTT,CASSLGADGNQPQHF
TRBJ2-7,NA,TRBV6-5,NA,TGTGCCAGCACCCTGGAGTCAGGGGCTTTCTACGAGCAGTACTTC,CASTLESGAFYEQYF
TRBJ1-6,NA,TRBV5-1,NA,TGCGCCAGCAGCTTGGAACGACAGAGCTCCTATAATTCACCCCTCCACTTT,CASSLERQSSYNSPLHF
TRBJ1-5,NA,TRBV11-2,NA,TGTGCCAGCAGCTTAGGTATATCGAGGTCGCAGCCCCAGCATTTT,CASSLGISRSQPQHF
TRBJ1-2,NA,TRBV18,NA,TGTGCCAGCTCACCCCCCGGGGGTGACGGCTATGGCTACACCTTC,CASSPPGGDGYGYTF
TRBJ2-5,NA,TRBV5-1,NA,TGCGCCAGCGGAGAGGACAGAGGGGAGACCCAGTACTTC,CASGEDRGETQYF
TRBJ2-1,NA,TRBV3-1/TRBV3-2,NA,TGTGCCAGCAGCCAAGAGGGGCGGGAGCAGTTCTTC,CASSQEGREQFF
TRBJ2-2,NA,TRBV27,NA,TGTGCCAGCAGAAACCTAGGGGGGAACACCGGGGAGCTGTTTTTT,CASRNLGGNTGELFF
TRBJ1-2,NA,TRBV4-1,NA,TGCGCCAGCAGCCAAGTGGGGGGAGGCGAGGGCTACACCTTC,CASSQVGGGEGYTF
TRBJ2-1,NA,TRBV11-1,TRBD2,TGTGCCAGCAGCGAAACTAGCGGGGTCTACAATGAGCAGTTCTTC,CASSETSGVYNEQFF
TRBJ2-6,NA,TRBV28,NA,TGTGCCAGTCGGACACAGGTTACCTTCTCTGGGGCCAACGTCCTGACTTTC,CASRTQVTFSGANVLTF
TRBJ2-1,NA,TRBV5-1,TRBD2,TGCGCCAGCAGCCCCCTCTCACTAGCGGGCGTTGAGCAGTTCTTC,CASSPLSLAGVEQFF
TRBJ2-7,once,TRBV21-1,NA,TGTGCCAGCAGCAAACCGGGACAGGAGGACTTC,CASSKPGQEDF
TRBJ2-5,NA,TRBV5-1,TRBD1,TGCGCCAGCAGCTGGCGGGACAGGAGGCAAGAGACCCAGTACTTC,CASSWRDRRQETQYF
TRBJ2-3,NA,TRBV5-1,TRBD2,TGCGCCAGCAGCTTGGAACTAGCGGGAGCGGATACGCAGTATTTT,CASSLELAGADTQYF
TRBJ2-7,NA,TRBV10-3,TRBD1,TGTGCCATCAGCGGGACAGCACTGAGCTCCTACGAGCAGTACTTC,CAISGTALSSYEQYF
TRBJ1-2,NA,TRBV5-4,NA,TGTGCCAGCAGGCCAACAGGGCGAGACTATGGCTACACCTTC,CASRPTGRDYGYTF
TRBJ1-5,once,TRBV6-2/TRBV6-3,TRBD1,TGTGCCAGCAGTTACTCTGGGGGAGTTGAGGGGGCGAAACCATATCAGCCCCAGCATTTT,CASSYSGGVEGAKPYQPQHF
TRBJ1-3,NA,TRBV27,NA,TGTGCCAGCAGTTTCCCGCTCCCAGGGGCTTCTGGAAACACCATATATTTT,CASSFPLPGASGNTIYF
TRBJ2-1,NA,TRBV4-1,NA,TGCGCCAGCAGCCAAGATGCGGATAACAATGAGCAGTTCTTC,CASSQDADNNEQFF
TRBJ2-7,NA,TRBV18,TRBD2,TGTGCCAGCTCACCGACGGGACTAGCGGGAGCAATGGAGCAGTACTTC,CASSPTGLAGAMEQYF